What follows are 16 T cell receptor beta chains derived from one specimen sequenced in a study of blood T cell repertoires in COVID-19. Assay used: immunoSEQ multiplex PCR; TCRdb lists only in-frame clones, some missing. Among 440,000 or so clones listed, around 89% were seen once. Sample: peripheral blood. Receptor source: a woman aged 40 to 49 with COVID-19, enrolled during active disease.

The rearrangement links TRBV23-1 to TRBJ1-2; a weak D match, TRBD1 (6 bases). TRBV23-1 is an ORF, with its function uncertain. The ends were cut back, 4 bases at V and 4 bases at J, with 22 bases in the middle. The CDR3 covers 17 residues. The CDR3 is CASSPGLGQGTPYGYTF. CDR3 DNA: TGCGCCAGCAGTCCCGGTTTAGGGCAGGGGACCCCCTATGGCTACACCTTC.

This clone appeared once. The chain combines TRBV6-2 or TRBV6-3 with TRBJ2-5, with D maybe TRBD1 (7 bases). Between the trimmed V and J ends, which lost 3 bases and 2 bases, there was a span of 16 bases. From germline, CDR1 is MNHEY and CDR2 SVGEGT. The CDR3 sequence is 16 residues long. The CDR3 DNA sequence: TGTGCCAGCAGTTATTGGGCAGGGGGGCCTCAAGAGACCCAGTACTTC. Protein product: CASSYWAGGPQETQYF.

The rearrangement uses TRBV7-9 and TRBJ2-1, with D possibly TRBD2 on 6 matching bases. The CDR3 runs to 14 residues. Between the trimmed V and J ends, which lost 1 base and 6 bases, there was a span of 10 bases. Germline CDR1 reads SEHNR; CDR2 reads FQNEAQ (reference sequence). The DNA for the CDR3 is TGTGCCAGCAGCTTAGTAGGACTACCCAATGAGCAGTTCTTC. Amino acids: CASSLVGLPNEQFF.

This rearrangement joins TRBV4-2 to TRBJ1-3, with D perhaps matching TRBD1 (5 bases). The germline V gene has CDR1 LGHNA and CDR2 YNFKEQ. V lost 1 base, J lost 6 bases, and 13 bases lay in between. The CDR3 runs to 15 residues. The CDR3 is CASSQASGLINTIYF. CDR3 in DNA: TGTGCCAGCAGCCAAGCTTCAGGGTTGATAAACACCATATATTTT.

This chain connects TRBV5-6 to TRBJ1-2, with D tentatively TRBD1 (5 bases). The CDR3 length is 14 residues. Germline V gives CDR1 SGHDT, CDR2 YYEEEE. V was trimmed by 2 bases and J by 8 bases, leaving 16 bases between them. The CDR3 DNA is TGTGCCAGCAGCTTCATTACCGCGAAGGGGGGCTACACCTTC. Translated: CASSFITAKGGYTF.

This clone appeared a single time. The chain employs TRBV2 and TRBJ1-1; D is possibly TRBD1 (5 bases). The CDR3 covers 14 residues. Per germline, CDR1 SNHLY and CDR2 FYNNEI. The germline V and J ends were trimmed by 8 bases and 10 bases, with 23 bases remaining between them. CDR3 sequence reads: CASLPGGSLRGAFF. The CDR3 DNA follows: TGTGCCAGCCTCCCCGGGGGGAGTCTGAGGGGAGCTTTCTTT.

V usage is TRBV5-1 and J usage is TRBJ2-1, with TRBD1 matching 10 bases. Germline V gene lookup returns CDR1 SGHRS and CDR2 YFSETQ. Trimming took 2 bases from V and 0 from J; bases not matched to a gene: 20. The CDR3 covers 22 residues. CDR3 amino acids: CASSFKRISGTGEVTSYNEQFF. The CDR3 DNA sequence: TGCGCCAGCAGCTTTAAACGAATTTCCGGGACAGGGGAGGTTACCTCCTACAATGAGCAGTTCTTC.

The chain couples TRBV11-2 to TRBJ2-3, with 9 bases matching TRBD2. CDR3 length: 15 residues. J gave up 3 bases and V 3 bases, and 4 bases lay outside the gene matches. CDR1 and CDR2 (germline): SGHAT, FQNNGV. CDR3 amino acids: CASSFRLAATDTQYF. The DNA of the CDR3 is TGTGCCAGCAGCTTCCGACTAGCGGCGACAGATACGCAGTATTTT.

This clone was seen just once. The J gene is TRBJ2-7, the V gene TRBV6-5; tentatively, D is TRBD2 (6 bases). Looked up from germline, CDR1 is MNHEY and CDR2 is SVGAGI. This CDR3 has 10 residues. Trimming stripped 7 bases from V and 6 bases from J, with 7 bases between. CDR3 sequence: CASMRGEQYF. The CDR3 nucleotides are TGTGCCAGCATGCGGGGCGAGCAGTACTTC.

This clone was seen a few times. This chain connects TRBV28 to TRBJ1-4; TRBD1 aligns across 8 bases. V shed 6 bases and J 5 bases; nucleotides not matched to a gene: 8. CDR3 length: 15 residues. Germline V gene sequence: CDR1 MDHEN, CDR2 SYDVKM. The CDR3 nucleotides are TGTGCCAGCAGCCCATCCGGGACAGGAAATGAAAAACTGTTTTTT. Protein: CASSPSGTGNEKLFF.

The rearrangement joins TRBV7-8 to TRBJ2-3; 7 positions match TRBD2. The V and J ends lost 3 bases and 3 bases, in that order; junction bases with no gene match: 6. The germline V gene has CDR1 SGHVS and CDR2 FQNEAQ. The CDR3 totals 15 residues. The CDR3 nucleotides are TGTGCCAGCAGCTTTTTAGCGGGTCCGACAGATACGCAGTATTTT. It translates to CASSFLAGPTDTQYF. Full variable domain (rest looked up from reference TRBV7-8 and TRBJ2-3): GAGVSQSPRYKVAKRGQDVALRCDPISGHVSLFWYQQALGQGPEFLTYFQNEAQLDKSGLPSDRFFAERPEGSVSTLKIQRTQQEDSAVYLCASSFLAGPTDTQYFGPGTRLTVL.

This chain's CDR3 is CASSLDSYNQPQHF. The CDR3 DNA reads TGTGCCAGCAGCCTCGACAGCTACAATCAGCCCCAGCATTTT. The chain is built from TRBV6-6 and TRBJ1-5; D may be TRBD1 (5 bases). The V gene's germline CDR1 is MNHNY and CDR2 SVGAGI (reference sequence). The germline V and J ends were trimmed by 6 bases and 3 bases, with 12 bases remaining between them. CDR3 length: 14 residues.

The chain couples TRBV19 to TRBJ2-2; TRBD1 matches 8 bases. Trimming removed 1 base from V and 3 bases from J; junction bases left unmatched: 1. The CDR3 is 15 amino acids. CDR1 and CDR2 from the germline V gene are LNHDA and SQIVND (reference sequence). The CDR3 spells CASSIGTGHTGELFF. CDR3 sequence (DNA): TGTGCCAGTAGTATAGGGACAGGGCACACCGGGGAGCTGTTTTTT.

The V gene is TRBV7-2, the J gene TRBJ2-7; D remains ambiguous. V lost 2 bases and J lost 6, with 14 bases in between. Per germline, CDR1 SGHTA and CDR2 FQGNSA. This CDR3 is built from 14 residues. DNA of the CDR3: TGTGCCAGCAGCTTAAGCGTCCTATCCGGCGAGCAGTACTTC. This codes for CASSLSVLSGEQYF.

The CDR3 DNA follows: TGTGCCAGCAGAACGAGCGGTGGCCAAGAGACCCAGTACTTC. Its translation: CASRTSGGQETQYF. The chain uses TRBV6-5 and TRBJ2-5, with D perhaps TRBD2 (5 bases). With 6 bases removed from V and 1 base from J, the gap between germline ends came to 12 bases. The CDR3 is 14 residues long. Germline lookup yields CDR1 MNHEY and CDR2 SVGAGI.

J is TRBJ2-7 and V is TRBV20-1; D is possibly TRBD2 (5 bases). The length of the CDR3 is 11 residues. The germline V gene has CDR1 DFQATT and CDR2 SNEGSKA (reference sequence). The V and J ends lost 6 bases and 6 bases respectively, with 12 bases between them. The chain's CDR3 is CSAILAGEQYF. The CDR3 nucleotides read TGCAGTGCGATCCTAGCCGGCGAGCAGTACTTC.